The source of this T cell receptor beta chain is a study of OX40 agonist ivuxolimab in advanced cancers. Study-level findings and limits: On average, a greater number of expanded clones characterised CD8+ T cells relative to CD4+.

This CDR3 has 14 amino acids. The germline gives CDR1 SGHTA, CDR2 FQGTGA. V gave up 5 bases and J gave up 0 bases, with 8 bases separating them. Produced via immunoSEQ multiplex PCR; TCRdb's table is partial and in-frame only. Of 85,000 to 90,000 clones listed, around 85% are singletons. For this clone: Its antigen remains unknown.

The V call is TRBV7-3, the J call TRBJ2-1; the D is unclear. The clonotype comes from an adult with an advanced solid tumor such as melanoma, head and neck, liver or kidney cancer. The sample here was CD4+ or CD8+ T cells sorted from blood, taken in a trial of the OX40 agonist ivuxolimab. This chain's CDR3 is CASSLSGSYNEQFF. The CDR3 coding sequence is TGTGCCAGCAGCCTGTCGGGCTCCTACAATGAGCAGTTCTTC.